Presented here are 32 T cell receptor beta chains from one specimen sequenced in a study of cytomegalovirus exposure and HLA in healthy donors. Clones were sequenced by immunoSEQ multiplex PCR, and TCRdb holds only the in-frame ones, with some missing. Of approximately 280,000 clones listed, around 85% were seen once; the top ten hold 1%. Sequenced: PBMCs. These receptors all come from a young woman in good health and CMV-seronegative.

Only a few counts were recorded for this clone. V gene TRBV7-3 combines with J gene TRBJ2-3, with a tentative D call TRBD2 (6 bases). V was pared by 4 bases and J by 0 bases, with 17 bases between. CDR1 and CDR2 from the germline V gene are SGHTA and FQGTGA. CDR3 length: 17 amino acids. CDR3 sequence reads: CASSSTPVGTSTDTQYF. The CDR3 DNA sequence: TGTGCCAGCAGCTCCACTCCGGTTGGGACTAGCACAGATACGCAGTATTTT.

The rearrangement uses TRBV28 and TRBJ2-1; D perhaps matches TRBD1 (7 bases). CDR3 length: 14 residues. CDR1 MDHEN and CDR2 SYDVKM come from the germline V gene. The V end lost 8 bases, the J end lost 1 base, and 12 bases lay between the germline ends. The CDR3 is CASLRGTSYNEQFF. CDR3 nucleotide sequence: TGTGCCAGCCTCAGGGGGACTTCCTACAATGAGCAGTTCTTC.

This clone was counted a few times. The V and J genes are TRBV21-1 and TRBJ1-1. TRBV21-1 is a pseudogene. CDR3 length: 10 residues. DNA for the CDR3: TGTGCCAGCAGCGTGAGAACTTGTTTCTTT. Residues: CASSVRTCFF.

The CDR3 region has the DNA TGTGCCAGCAGCCCCCGGGGGGGTTCCACAGATACGCAGTATTTT. Amino acids: CASSPRGGSTDTQYF. The chain recombines TRBV7-3 with TRBJ2-3; 8 nucleotides align to TRBD2. The length of the CDR3 is 15 residues. V lost 5 bases to trimming and J lost 2 bases; unmatched junction nucleotides: 6. Germline-derived CDR1 and CDR2 are SGHTA and FQGTGA.

The chain joins TRBV4-1 to TRBJ2-1; possible D gene TRBD2, 6 bases. The germline V gene has CDR1 MGHRA and CDR2 YSYEKL. The CDR3 is 15 residues long. V was shortened by 2 bases and J by 8 bases, with 16 bases between the two germline ends. The CDR3 loop reads CASSQTGLGPDEQFF. CDR3 in DNA: TGCGCCAGCAGCCAAACGGGACTTGGACCGGATGAGCAGTTCTTC.

The J gene is TRBJ2-7, the V gene TRBV6-6, with 10 nucleotides matching TRBD1. Germline CDR1 and CDR2: MNHNY and SVGAGI (reference sequence). This CDR3 comprises 14 residues. V lost 7 bases to trimming and J lost 9 bases; unmatched junction nucleotides: 12. This CDR3 reads CASTGQGGGLGQYF. The CDR3 coding sequence is TGTGCCAGCACTGGACAGGGGGGCGGATTGGGGCAGTACTTC.

The V and J genes are TRBV19 and TRBJ1-5; D call uncertain. This CDR3 is built from 14 residues. The germline V and J ends were trimmed by 7 bases and 3 bases, with 13 bases remaining between them. CDR1 is LNHDA and CDR2 is SQIVND in the germline V gene (reference sequence). The CDR3 DNA reads TGTGCCAGTACCTCGAGGAGGTCCAATCAGCCCCAGCATTTT. Translated, it gives CASTSRRSNQPQHF. Using reference TRBV19 and TRBJ1-5 for the parts outside the CDR3, the full variable domain is DGGITQSPKYLFRKEGQNVTLSCEQNLNHDAMYWYRQDPGQGLRLIYYSQIVNDFQKGDIAEGYSVSREKKESFPLTVTSAQKNPTAFYLCASTSRRSNQPQHFGDGTRLSIL.

This chain's CDR3 is CASRDYNEQYF. DNA of the CDR3: TGTGCCAGTAGGGACTACAACGAGCAGTACTTC. The chain uses TRBV19 and TRBJ2-7; D might be TRBD2 (6 bases). Germline CDR1 is LNHDA and CDR2 is SQIVND (reference sequence). The CDR3 covers 11 residues. The V end lost 6 bases, the J end lost 5 bases, and 8 bases lay between the germline ends.

This chain joins TRBV7-8 and TRBJ1-2; tentative D call: TRBD1 (5 bases). The CDR3 runs 13 residues. Trimming left V 5 bases short and J 8 bases short, with 15 bases between. CDR1 is SGHVS and CDR2 is FQNEAQ in the germline V gene. The CDR3 spells CASSHNQGGGYTF. The CDR3, as DNA: TGTGCCAGCAGCCACAATCAGGGCGGAGGCTACACCTTC.

This chain connects TRBV11-2 to TRBJ2-6; D is possibly TRBD1 (5 bases). Germline V lookup: CDR1 SGHAT, CDR2 FQNNGV. Trimming pared 3 bases from V and 1 base from J, leaving 7 bases between. The CDR3 has 15 amino acids. This CDR3 is CASSFQGSGANVLTF. For the CDR3, the DNA is TGTGCCAGCAGCTTTCAGGGATCTGGGGCCAACGTCCTGACTTTC.

The chain carries TRBV18 and TRBJ1-1; 9 nucleotides align to TRBD1. From germline, CDR1 is KGHSH and CDR2 LQKENI. The CDR3 has 14 amino acids. Germline trimming cut 6 bases from V and 4 bases from J; bases unmatched to any gene: 6. CDR3 in amino acids: CASSPGQGSTEAFF. The CDR3 nucleotides are TGTGCCAGCTCCCCTGGACAGGGGAGCACTGAAGCTTTCTTT.

The CDR3 nucleotides read TGCAGCGTGGTGGGGCAGCCGAACACCGGGGAGCTGTTTTTT. This translates into CSVVGQPNTGELFF. V gene TRBV29-1 combines with J gene TRBJ2-2, with TRBD1 as a possible D gene (5 bases). The CDR3 runs to 14 residues. Trimming removed 6 bases at V and 0 bases at J, with 11 bases between. The V gene's germline CDR1 is SQVTM and CDR2 ANQGSEA.

The rearrangement links TRBV2 to TRBJ2-5; 9 bases map to TRBD2. The V gene's germline CDR1 is SNHLY and CDR2 FYNNEI. Trimming removed 6 bases from V and 3 bases from J; junction bases left unmatched: 11. The CDR3 runs 16 residues. For the CDR3, the DNA is TGTGCCAGCAGCCTGGCGGGAGGGCCGTTGAAAGAGACCCAGTACTTC. Translation gives CASSLAGGPLKETQYF.

The rearrangement links TRBV29-1 to TRBJ1-3; 7 bases are a match to TRBD1. Germline CDR1 reads SQVTM; CDR2 reads ANQGSEA. The length of the CDR3 is 13 residues. Trimming took 7 bases from V and 5 from J; bases not matched to a gene: 8. The CDR3 DNA follows: TGCAGCGGTAATGACAGGGCTCGAAACACCATATATTTT. Translated: CSGNDRARNTIYF.

This chain connects TRBV30 to TRBJ2-2, with 7 bases lining up with TRBD1. This CDR3 spans 14 amino acids. CDR1 and CDR2 (germline): GTSNPN, SVGIG (reference sequence). With 5 bases clipped from V and 8 bases from J, the junction kept 11 bases outside the gene matches. The CDR3 coding sequence is TGTGCCTGGGTCCGTAACAGGGGAATAGGGGAGCTGTTTTTT. Protein: CAWVRNRGIGELFF.

V gene TRBV6-5 combines with J gene TRBJ2-7, with 7 positions matching TRBD2. The junction had 8 bases not matched to a gene; V was cut back by 0 bases and J by 9 bases. The CDR3 runs 14 residues. CDR1 MNHEY and CDR2 SVGAGI come from the germline V gene. The CDR3 nucleotides are TGTGCCAGCAGTTACTCAAGGACTAGTAGCGCGCAGTACTTC. Translating gives CASSYSRTSSAQYF.

J is TRBJ2-7 and V is TRBV11-3; 7 nucleotides line up with TRBD1. Germline CDR1 SGHNT, CDR2 YENEEA. Losses at the gene ends were 4 bases for V and 0 bases for J; bases not matched to a gene: 6. The CDR3 consists of 15 residues. CDR3 DNA: TGTGCCAGCAGCTCCGACCGGGACAGCTCCTACGAGCAGTACTTC. It is translated as CASSSDRDSSYEQYF.

The chain has TRBV2 and TRBJ1-1, with 7 nucleotides matching TRBD1. The V gene's germline CDR1 is SNHLY and CDR2 FYNNEI. CDR3 size: 13 residues. V shed 7 bases and J 6 bases; nucleotides not matched to a gene: 8. CDR3 region: CASKVTGLAEAFF. For the CDR3, the DNA is TGTGCCAGCAAAGTGACAGGGCTGGCTGAAGCTTTCTTT.

This chain connects TRBV27 to TRBJ1-3; a weak D match, TRBD1 (6 bases). This CDR3 region has 14 residues. V lost 7 bases and J lost 4, with 14 bases in between. Germline V lookup: CDR1 MNHEY, CDR2 SMNVEV (reference sequence). The CDR3 loop is CASKLQGVGNTIYF. Written as DNA, the CDR3 is TGTGCCAGCAAGTTACAGGGTGTGGGAAACACCATATATTTT.

The rearrangement joins TRBV28 to TRBJ1-1; TRBD1 aligns across 8 bases. Germline V gene data show CDR1 as MDHEN and CDR2 as SYDVKM. The V gene end was trimmed by 7 bases and the J gene end by 3 bases; junction bases not matched to a gene: 13. CDR3 size: 16 residues. The CDR3 DNA is TGTGCCAGCACCTCACGGAGGACAGGGCCCCACACTGAAGCTTTCTTT. Its translation is CASTSRRTGPHTEAFF.

The genes are TRBV6-6 and TRBJ1-5; 7 bases are a match to TRBD1. The junction had 10 bases not matched to a gene; V was cut back by 5 bases and J by 3 bases. The CDR3 consists of 16 residues. Germline CDR1 MNHNY, CDR2 SVGAGI (reference sequence). This CDR3 is CASSHWVTGNNQPQHF. The DNA of the CDR3 is TGTGCCAGCAGTCACTGGGTGACAGGGAACAATCAGCCCCAGCATTTT.

This rearrangement joins TRBV4-3 to TRBJ2-1; a possible D gene is TRBD1 (6 bases). CDR1 and CDR2 (germline): LGHNA, YSLEER. V lost 3 bases, J lost 4 bases, and 10 bases lay in between. This CDR3 has 14 amino acids. This CDR3 reads CASSQGRGYNEQFF. The CDR3 DNA reads as TGCGCCAGCAGCCAGGGCAGGGGATACAATGAGCAGTTCTTC.

V usage is TRBV7-8 and J usage is TRBJ2-1; D is possibly TRBD1 (6 bases). CDR3 length equals 14 residues. In germline, CDR1 is SGHVS, CDR2 FQNEAQ. V shed 5 bases and J shed 1 base, with 9 bases lying between them. CDR3 loop: CASSRTVSYNEQFF. In DNA form, the CDR3 reads TGTGCCAGCAGCCGGACAGTGTCCTACAATGAGCAGTTCTTC.

This clone was counted between two and nine times. This chain connects TRBV18 to TRBJ1-2, with a tentative D call TRBD1 (6 bases). V lost 0 bases to trimming and J lost 5 bases, with 19 bases between them. The V gene's germline CDR1 is KGHSH and CDR2 LQKENI. The CDR3 is 17 residues long. The CDR3 DNA sequence: TGTGCCAGCTCACCACCCCGGACAGACCAGGCGATATATGGCTACACCTTC. It is translated as CASSPPRTDQAIYGYTF.

The CDR3 bases are TGTGCCAGCTCACCCCAAGGACTAGCGGCCCAAGAGACCCAGTACTTC. Residues: CASSPQGLAAQETQYF. The chain has TRBV18 and TRBJ2-5; 10 bases are a match to TRBD2. In germline, CDR1 is KGHSH, CDR2 LQKENI. The CDR3 is 16 amino acids. The ends lost 3 bases at V and 1 base at J; junction bases unmatched: 5.

The chain links TRBV28 to TRBJ1-5, with TRBD1 matching 7 bases. V trimming: 6 bases; J trimming: 2 bases; junction bases outside the gene matches: 7. The CDR3 is 15 amino acids. The germline gives CDR1 MDHEN, CDR2 SYDVKM. As DNA, the CDR3 is TGTGCCAGCAGCAATACAGGGGACGGCAATCAGCCCCAGCATTTT. Translation: CASSNTGDGNQPQHF.

This chain connects TRBV20-1 to TRBJ2-4, with 10 positions matching TRBD1. The CDR3 extends over 11 amino acids. Germline V gene data show CDR1 as DFQATT and CDR2 as SNEGSKA (reference sequence). CDR3 DNA: TGCAGCCGGGACAGGGGAAACATTCAGTACTTC. The encoded protein is CSRDRGNIQYF.

The V gene is TRBV5-1, the J gene TRBJ1-2; no reliable D call. The germline gives CDR1 SGHRS, CDR2 YFSETQ. Trimming removed 0 bases at V and 8 bases at J, with 11 bases between. The CDR3 is 13 amino acids. The CDR3 reads CASSLAGRGGYTF. The CDR3 DNA reads as TGCGCCAGCAGCTTGGCCGGCAGAGGGGGCTACACCTTC.

This clone appeared a single time. V usage is TRBV10-3 and J usage is TRBJ1-5, with 9 positions matching TRBD1. Trimming took 4 bases from V and 6 from J; bases not matched to a gene: 10. Germline values: CDR1 ENHRY, CDR2 SYGVKD. The CDR3 is 16 residues long. CDR3 nucleotides: TGTGCCATCAGTGCTGCGGACAGGGGAGAGGCTCAGCCCCAGCATTTT. This gives the protein CAISAADRGEAQPQHF.

The V call is TRBV6-5, the J call TRBJ1-2; 9 positions agree with TRBD1. After removal of 5 bases from V and 6 bases from J, the junction contained 10 bases not matched to a gene. CDR1 MNHEY and CDR2 SVGAGI come from the germline V gene. The CDR3 consists of 15 residues. The CDR3 region has the DNA TGTGCCAGCAGTCGCCATGGGACAGGGAACGATGGCTACACCTTC. Translating it yields CASSRHGTGNDGYTF.

This chain uses TRBV27 with TRBJ2-6; D gene uncertain. CDR3 length: 15 residues. The germline gives CDR1 MNHEY, CDR2 SMNVEV (reference sequence). Trimming took off 4 bases at V and 2 bases at J, with 9 bases between the two ends. This CDR3 is CASSWSWPGANVLTF. CDR3 coding DNA: TGTGCCAGCAGTTGGAGTTGGCCTGGGGCCAACGTCCTGACTTTC.

The CDR3: CASSLGLAGSETQYF. In DNA, the CDR3 is TGTGCCAGCAGCTTGGGACTAGCGGGGTCAGAGACCCAGTACTTC. The gene calls are TRBV5-6 and TRBJ2-5, with 11 bases matching TRBD2. From germline, CDR1 is SGHDT and CDR2 YYEEEE. The V segment lost 0 bases and the J segment 4 bases; nucleotides outside the gene matches: 2. The CDR3 has 15 residues.